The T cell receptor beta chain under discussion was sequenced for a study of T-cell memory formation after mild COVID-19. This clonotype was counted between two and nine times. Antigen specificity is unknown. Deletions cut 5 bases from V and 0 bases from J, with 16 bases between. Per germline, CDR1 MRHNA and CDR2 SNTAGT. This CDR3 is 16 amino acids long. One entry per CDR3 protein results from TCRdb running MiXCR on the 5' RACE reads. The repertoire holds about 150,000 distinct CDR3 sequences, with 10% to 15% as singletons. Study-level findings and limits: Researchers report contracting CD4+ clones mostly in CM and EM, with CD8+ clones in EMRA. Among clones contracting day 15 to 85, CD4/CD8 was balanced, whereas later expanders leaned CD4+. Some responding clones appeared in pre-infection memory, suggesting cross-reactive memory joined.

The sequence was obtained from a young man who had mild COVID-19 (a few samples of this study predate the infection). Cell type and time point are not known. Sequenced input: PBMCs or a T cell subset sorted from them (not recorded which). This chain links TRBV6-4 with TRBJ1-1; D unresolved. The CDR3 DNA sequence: TGTGCCAGCAGTATAGATGAGCTGGACGTGAACACTGAAGCTTTCTTT. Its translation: CASSIDELDVNTEAFF.